The clone carrying this TCR beta chain was seen a few times. Its specificity is not known. This sample is drawn from a study of T-cell reconstitution after alpha-beta-depleted transplantation in children. The authors prepared the TCRbeta library with unique molecular identifiers. TCRdb re-called the PCR reads through MiXCR, storing one row per CDR3 protein. The repertoire holds about 240,000 distinct CDR3 sequences, with more than 20% as singletons. Study findings and constraints: The study traced high day-60 TCRbeta diversity in some patients to surviving recipient T cells and thymic progenitors. Reportedly, only several hundred clones from non-depleted graft cells drove alpha-beta T-cell counts at about two months. When one year had passed after transplant, most T-cell counts and diversity came from newly produced T cells.

The trim removed 5 bases at V and 7 bases at J, leaving 12 bases unmatched. The CDR3 has 16 amino acids. CDR1 is SGHTA, CDR2 FQGTGA, per germline. This clonotype was obtained from a girl aged 2 to 10 with Fanconi anemia, due to receive a stem cell transplant. Specimen: PBMCs, collected before TCRalphabeta/CD19-depleted stem cell transplant. This rearrangement joins TRBV7-3 to TRBJ2-1; 9 positions agree with TRBD2. The CDR3 spells CASSPQKVLAGNEQFF. The CDR3 DNA follows: TGTGCCAGCAGCCCCCAGAAGGTTCTAGCGGGGAATGAGCAGTTCTTC.